This T cell receptor beta chain is from a study of T cells after yellow fever vaccination. TCRdb passed the 5' RACE reads through MiXCR, listing each CDR3 protein once. This table has under 700,000 distinct CDR3 sequences, about 15% appearing once. Comments on this clonotype: The antigen remains undetermined.

Study conclusions and caveats: Most clones from primary vaccination resurfaced after the booster (around 97% CD4, approximately 87% CD8).

This receptor was identified in a man aged 18 to 30 who received the YFV17D yellow fever vaccine. Here the sequenced sample was PBMCs, taken about 5 days after the first yellow fever vaccination.

CDR3 amino acids: CSVEKGGAGGSYNEQFF. The CDR3 nucleotides read TGCAGCGTTGAAAAAGGGGGGGCGGGGGGATCCTACAATGAGCAGTTCTTC. The chain is built from TRBV29-1 and TRBJ2-1; 8 bases map to TRBD2. The CDR3 length is 17 residues. CDR1 is SQVTM, CDR2 ANQGSEA, per germline. The J segment lost 1 base and the V segment lost 2 bases, leaving 10 bases of the junction unmatched.